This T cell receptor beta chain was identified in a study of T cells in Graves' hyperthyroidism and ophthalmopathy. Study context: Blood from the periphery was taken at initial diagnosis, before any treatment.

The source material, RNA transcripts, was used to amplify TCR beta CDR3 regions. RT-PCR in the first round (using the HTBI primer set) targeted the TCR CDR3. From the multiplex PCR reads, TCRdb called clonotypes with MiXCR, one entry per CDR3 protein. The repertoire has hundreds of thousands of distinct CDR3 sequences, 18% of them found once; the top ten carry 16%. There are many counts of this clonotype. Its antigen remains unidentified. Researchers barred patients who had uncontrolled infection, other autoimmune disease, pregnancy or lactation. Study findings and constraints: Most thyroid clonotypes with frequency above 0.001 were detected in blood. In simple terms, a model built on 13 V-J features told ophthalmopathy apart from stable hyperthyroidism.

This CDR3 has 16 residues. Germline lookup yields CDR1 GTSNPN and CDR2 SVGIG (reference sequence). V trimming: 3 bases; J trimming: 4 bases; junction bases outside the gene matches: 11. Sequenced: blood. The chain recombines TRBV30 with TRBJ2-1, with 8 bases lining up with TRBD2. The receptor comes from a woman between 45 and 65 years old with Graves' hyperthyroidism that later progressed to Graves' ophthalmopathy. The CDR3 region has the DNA TGTGCCTGGAGGCATCCACAGCGGGGGCCATACAATGAGCAGTTCTTC. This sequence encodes CAWRHPQRGPYNEQFF. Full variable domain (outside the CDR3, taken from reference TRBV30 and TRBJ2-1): SQTIHQWPATLVQPVGSPLSLECTVEGTSNPNLYWYRQAAGRGLQLLFYSVGIGQISSEVPQNLSASRPQDRQFILSSKKLLLSDSGFYLCAWRHPQRGPYNEQFFGPGTRLTVL.